Shown below are 12 T cell receptor beta chains from a single sample sequenced in a study of cytomegalovirus exposure and HLA in healthy donors. The PCR ran on 60 Vbeta and 13 Jbeta primers. Measured with immunoSEQ multiplex PCR; TCRdb has only the in-frame clones, and not every one. The sample holds about 180,000 clones; 70% to 80% are singletons and the top ten take 1.5% to 2%. What was sequenced was PBMCs. The receptors come from a man aged 18 to 30 in good health and CMV-seronegative.

The V and J genes are TRBV7-2 and TRBJ2-1; no firm D call. CDR1 SGHTA and CDR2 FQGNSA come from the germline V gene. V was shortened by 3 bases and J by 5 bases, with 14 bases between the two germline ends. CDR3 length equals 15 residues. The CDR3, as DNA: TGTGCCAGCAGCTTCGTCACTCTTAAGAACAATGAGCAGTTCTTC. It codes for CASSFVTLKNNEQFF.

This chain links TRBV6-6 with TRBJ1-3; TRBD1 might be the D (5 bases). Germline loops: CDR1 MNHNY, CDR2 SVGAGI (reference sequence). The CDR3 extends over 15 amino acids. V was pared by 2 bases and J by 1 base, with 9 bases between. CDR3 sequence: CASSYLTDSGNTIYF. The DNA of the CDR3 is TGTGCCAGCAGTTACCTGACAGATTCTGGAAACACCATATATTTT.

The rearrangement uses TRBV27 and TRBJ2-1; 9 nucleotides agree with TRBD2. Germline values: CDR1 MNHEY, CDR2 SMNVEV (reference sequence). V dropped 3 bases and J dropped 6; count of bases not matched to a gene: 6. The CDR3 sequence is 15 residues long. CDR3 protein: CASSLGGGGVNEQFF. CDR3 bases: TGTGCCAGCAGTTTGGGGGGCGGGGGGGTCAATGAGCAGTTCTTC.

CDR3 nucleotide sequence: TGTGCCAGCAGCTTCAGAACCCTACAGGTCCGAAGCTCCTACGAGCAGTACTTC. Translating it yields CASSFRTLQVRSSYEQYF. V is TRBV11-2 and J is TRBJ2-7, with D maybe TRBD1 (5 bases). The CDR3 totals 18 residues. V was pared by 3 bases and J by 0 bases, with 21 bases between. Germline V gene sequence: CDR1 SGHAT, CDR2 FQNNGV.

The chain uses TRBV5-6 and TRBJ2-5, with 7 nucleotides matching TRBD2. The CDR3 consists of 14 residues. V trimming: 4 bases; J trimming: 4 bases; junction bases outside the gene matches: 7. CDR1 and CDR2 from the germline V gene are SGHDT and YYEEEE. Written as DNA, the CDR3 is TGTGCCAGCAGCCTGACCAGGGAGGGAGAGACCCAGTACTTC. Its translation: CASSLTREGETQYF. The variable domain in full, with the rest retrieved from reference TRBV5-6 and TRBJ2-5, is DAGVTQSPTHLIKTRGQQVTLRCSPKSGHDTVSWYQQALGQGPQFIFQYYEEEERQRGNFPDRFSGHQFPNYSSELNVNALLLGDSALYLCASSLTREGETQYFGPGTRLLVL.

This clone showed up just a few times. This chain uses TRBV7-2 with TRBJ2-3; tentative D call: TRBD2 (5 bases). This CDR3 comprises 16 residues. Trimming stripped 4 bases from V and 2 bases from J, with 16 bases between. The germline V gene has CDR1 SGHTA and CDR2 FQGNSA. CDR3 bases: TGTGCCAGCAGCTCCCAACTAGTTAGTTTCACAGATACGCAGTATTTT. This gives the protein CASSSQLVSFTDTQYF.

The rearrangement joins TRBV30 to TRBJ2-3; D may be TRBD2 (6 bases). V was shortened by 3 bases and J by 2 bases, with 9 bases between the two germline ends. The CDR3 spans 13 residues. Germline CDR1 GTSNPN, CDR2 SVGIG (reference sequence). CDR3 nucleotide sequence: TGTGCCTGGAGCCGACTAGACACAGATACGCAGTATTTT. This encodes CAWSRLDTDTQYF.

The rearrangement uses TRBV12-5 and TRBJ2-1; 8 bases agree with TRBD1. Germline CDR1 is LGHNT and CDR2 is FRNRAP. The CDR3 sequence is 15 residues long. V dropped 5 bases and J dropped 7; count of bases not matched to a gene: 10. The CDR3 region is CASGPGTGILNEQFF. The CDR3 nucleotides are TGTGCTAGTGGTCCCGGGACAGGTATTCTGAATGAGCAGTTCTTC.

The chain couples TRBV30 to TRBJ1-4; TRBD1 agrees at 7 bases. Per germline, CDR1 GTSNPN and CDR2 SVGIG (reference sequence). With V trimmed by 5 bases and J by 8 bases, 11 bases remained unmatched. The CDR3 spans 14 residues. CDR3 in DNA: TGTGCCTGGGCAGGGGGTGCCGATGCGGAAAAACTGTTTTTT. This sequence encodes CAWAGGADAEKLFF. Full variable domain (remainder filled in from reference TRBV30 and TRBJ1-4): SQTIHQWPATLVQPVGSPLSLECTVEGTSNPNLYWYRQAAGRGLQLLFYSVGIGQISSEVPQNLSASRPQDRQFILSSKKLLLSDSGFYLCAWAGGADAEKLFFGSGTQLSVL.

The chain carries TRBV5-6 and TRBJ1-1; 7 bases fit TRBD1. CDR3 length: 14 residues. The germline CDR1 and CDR2 sequences are SGHDT and YYEEEE. Germline trimming cut 0 bases from V and 4 bases from J; bases unmatched to any gene: 3. CDR3 in amino acids: CASSLGQGVTEAFF. CDR3 sequence (DNA): TGTGCCAGCAGCTTGGGACAGGGTGTCACTGAAGCTTTCTTT.

CDR3 sequence (DNA): TGTGCCAGCAGTTGGTCAGGGAACACAGATACGCAGTATTTT. Protein product: CASSWSGNTDTQYF. This chain connects TRBV25-1 to TRBJ2-3; possibly TRBD1 for D (5 bases). The germline V and J ends were trimmed by 5 bases and 2 bases, with 11 bases remaining between them. There are 14 residues in the CDR3. Germline CDR1 MGHDK, CDR2 SYGVNS.

The CDR3, as DNA: TGTGCCAGCAGCCAAAGTGTGAGGGTTTGGGATGAGCAGTTCTTC. Protein product: CASSQSVRVWDEQFF. The chain recombines TRBV7-2 with TRBJ2-1, with D perhaps matching TRBD2 (5 bases). Trimming stripped 5 bases from V and 8 bases from J, with 19 bases between. The CDR3 spans 15 residues. Germline CDR1 is SGHTA and CDR2 is FQGNSA.